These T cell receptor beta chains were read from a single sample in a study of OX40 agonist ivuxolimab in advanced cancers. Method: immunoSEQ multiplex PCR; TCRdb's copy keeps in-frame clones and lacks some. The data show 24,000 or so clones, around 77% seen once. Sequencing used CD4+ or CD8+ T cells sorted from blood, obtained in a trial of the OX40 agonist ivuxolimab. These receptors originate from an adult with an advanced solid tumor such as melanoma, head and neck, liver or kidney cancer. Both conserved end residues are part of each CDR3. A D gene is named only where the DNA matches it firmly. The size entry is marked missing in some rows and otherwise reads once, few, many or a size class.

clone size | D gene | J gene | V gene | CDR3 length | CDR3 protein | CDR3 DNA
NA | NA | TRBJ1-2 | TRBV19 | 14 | CASSIPGNFYGYTF | TGTGCCAGTAGTATCCCAGGGAATTTCTATGGCTACACCTTC
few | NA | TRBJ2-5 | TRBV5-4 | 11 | CASSFQETQYF | TGTGCCAGCAGCTTTCAAGAGACCCAGTACTTC
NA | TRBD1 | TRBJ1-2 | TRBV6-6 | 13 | CASSYWTGEGYTF | TGTGCCAGCAGTTACTGGACAGGGGAGGGCTACACCTTC
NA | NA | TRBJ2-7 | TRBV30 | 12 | CAWSYLANEQYF | TGTGCCTGGAGTTATCTAGCCAACGAGCAGTACTTC
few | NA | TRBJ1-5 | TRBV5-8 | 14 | CASSLGFGIQPQHF | TGTGCCAGCAGCTTGGGGTTCGGGATTCAGCCCCAGCATTTT
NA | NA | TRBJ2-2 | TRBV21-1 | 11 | CASLFAGELFF | TGTGCCAGCCTCTTCGCCGGGGAGCTGTTTTTT
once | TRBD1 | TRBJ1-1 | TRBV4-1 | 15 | CASSRPTGEGTEAFF | TGCGCCAGCAGCCGGCCGACAGGGGAGGGGACTGAAGCTTTCTTT
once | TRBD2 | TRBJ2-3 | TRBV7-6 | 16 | CASSPTGSGVSDTQYF | TGTGCCAGCAGCCCCACGGGGAGCGGGGTGTCAGATACGCAGTATTTT
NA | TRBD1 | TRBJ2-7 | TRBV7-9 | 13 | CASSSGQGFEQYF | TGTGCCAGCAGCTCAGGACAGGGGTTCGAGCAGTACTTC
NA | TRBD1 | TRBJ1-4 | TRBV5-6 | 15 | CASSLTSQGVEKLFF | TGTGCCAGCAGCTTGACCTCTCAGGGGGTTGAAAAACTGTTTTTT
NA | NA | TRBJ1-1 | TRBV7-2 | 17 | CASSVFSTGDLNTEAFF | TGTGCCAGCAGCGTGTTTTCGACGGGGGATTTGAACACTGAAGCTTTCTTT
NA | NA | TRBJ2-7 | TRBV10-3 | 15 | CAISESLGEVGEQYF | TGTGCCATCAGTGAGTCGCTTGGAGAAGTTGGCGAGCAGTACTTC
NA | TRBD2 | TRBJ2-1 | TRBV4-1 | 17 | CASSQLVAGGLYNEQFF | TGCGCCAGCAGCCAACTCGTAGCGGGGGGGCTTTACAATGAGCAGTTCTTC
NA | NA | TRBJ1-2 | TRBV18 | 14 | CASSLTMQGYGYTF | TGTGCCAGCTCTCTTACCATGCAGGGCTATGGCTACACCTTC
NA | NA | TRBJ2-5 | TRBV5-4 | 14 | CASSLAARQETQYF | TGTGCCAGCAGCTTGGCTGCTAGACAAGAGACCCAGTACTTC
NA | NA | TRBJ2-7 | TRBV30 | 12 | CAWSGTNYEQYF | TGTGCCTGGAGTGGGACGAACTACGAGCAGTACTTC
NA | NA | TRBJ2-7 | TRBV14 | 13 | CASSQNGFYEQYF | TGTGCCAGCAGCCAGAACGGATTCTACGAGCAGTACTTC
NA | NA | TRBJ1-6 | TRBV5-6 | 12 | CASSPINSPLHF | TGTGCCAGCAGCCCGATTAATTCACCCCTCCACTTT
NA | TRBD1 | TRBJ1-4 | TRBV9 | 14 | CASSAGGSNEKLFF | TGTGCCAGCAGCGCAGGGGGGAGTAATGAAAAACTGTTTTTT
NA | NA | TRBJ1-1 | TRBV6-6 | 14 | CASSARGADTEAFF | TGTGCCAGCAGTGCGAGGGGGGCGGACACTGAAGCTTTCTTT
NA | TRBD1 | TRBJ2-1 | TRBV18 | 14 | CASSPFQGDNEQFF | TGTGCCAGCTCTCCTTTCCAGGGGGACAATGAGCAGTTCTTC
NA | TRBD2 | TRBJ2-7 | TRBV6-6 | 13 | CASTQAGGREQYF | TGTGCCAGCACCCAAGCGGGGGGGCGTGAGCAGTACTTC
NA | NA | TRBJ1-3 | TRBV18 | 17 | CATSETGTANSGNTIYF | TGTGCCACCTCCGAAACGGGGACGGCAAACTCTGGAAACACCATATATTTT
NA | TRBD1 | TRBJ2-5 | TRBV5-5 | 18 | CASTSGQGAFSFQETQYF | TGTGCCAGCACCTCGGGACAGGGAGCTTTCTCGTTCCAAGAGACCCAGTACTTC
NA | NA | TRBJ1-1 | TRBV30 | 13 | CAWKRDLNTEAFF | TGTGCCTGGAAAAGAGATCTGAACACTGAAGCTTTCTTT
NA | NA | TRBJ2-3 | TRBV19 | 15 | CASSIVGPDQDTQYF | TGTGCCAGTAGTATAGTGGGTCCAGACCAAGATACGCAGTATTTT
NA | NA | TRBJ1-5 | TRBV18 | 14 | CASSGKGEDQPQHF | TGTGCCAGCTCCGGAAAGGGAGAGGATCAGCCCCAGCATTTT
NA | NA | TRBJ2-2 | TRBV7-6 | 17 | CASSLGALMEGTGELFF | TGTGCCAGCAGCTTGGGGGCCCTCATGGAGGGCACCGGGGAGCTGTTTTTT
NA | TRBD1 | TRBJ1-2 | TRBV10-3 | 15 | CASRTGGEGNYGYTF | TGTGCCAGCAGGACAGGGGGCGAGGGGAACTATGGCTACACCTTC
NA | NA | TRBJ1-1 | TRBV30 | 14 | CAWTDPGRGTEAFF | TGTGCCTGGACCGACCCTGGACGTGGCACTGAAGCTTTCTTT
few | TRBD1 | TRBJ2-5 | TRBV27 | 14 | CASSFTGAQRSQYF | TGTGCCAGCAGTTTTACAGGGGCTCAAAGGTCCCAGTACTTC
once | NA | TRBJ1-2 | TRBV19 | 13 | CASSIKSPYGYTF | TGTGCCAGTAGTATTAAATCTCCCTATGGCTACACCTTC
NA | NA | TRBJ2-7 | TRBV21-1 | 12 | CASSQESTKQYF | TGTGCCAGCAGCCAAGAGTCAACAAAGCAGTACTTC
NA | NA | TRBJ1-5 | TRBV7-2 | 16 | CASSSHRQDSNQPQHF | TGTGCCAGCAGCTCCCATCGACAGGATAGCAATCAGCCCCAGCATTTT
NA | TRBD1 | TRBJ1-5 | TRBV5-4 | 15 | CASSLGQGGIQPQHF | TGTGCCAGCAGCCTTGGACAGGGGGGCATCCAGCCCCAGCATTTT
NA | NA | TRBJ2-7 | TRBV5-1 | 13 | CASSFVSGNEQYF | TGCGCCAGCAGCTTCGTGTCAGGGAACGAGCAGTACTTC
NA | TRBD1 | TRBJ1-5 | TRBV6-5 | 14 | CASSGGYSNQPQHF | TGTGCCAGCTCAGGGGGGTATAGCAATCAGCCCCAGCATTTT
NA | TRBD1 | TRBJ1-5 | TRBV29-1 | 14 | CSVGTGLSNQPQHF | TGCAGCGTCGGGACAGGCCTTAGCAATCAGCCCCAGCATTTT
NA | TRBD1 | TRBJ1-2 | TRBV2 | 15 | CASSEFSGGNSGYTF | TGTGCCAGCAGTGAATTTTCAGGGGGAAACTCTGGCTACACCTTC
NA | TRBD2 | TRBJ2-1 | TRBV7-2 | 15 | CASSPPGLAGGGQFF | TGTGCCAGCAGCCCACCGGGACTAGCGGGGGGTGGGCAGTTCTTC
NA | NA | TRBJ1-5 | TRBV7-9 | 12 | CASSIDNQPQHF | TGTGCCAGCAGCATAGACAATCAGCCCCAGCATTTT
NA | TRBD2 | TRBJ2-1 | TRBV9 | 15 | CASSPPGLVYNEQFF | TGTGCCAGCAGCCCCCCCGGACTAGTCTACAATGAGCAGTTCTTC
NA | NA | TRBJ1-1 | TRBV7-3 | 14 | CASSLAGKGTEAFF | TGTGCCAGCAGCTTGGCAGGGAAAGGAACTGAAGCTTTCTTT
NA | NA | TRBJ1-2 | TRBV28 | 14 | CASTRPSVRGGYTF | TGTGCCAGCACTAGACCCTCGGTAAGGGGTGGCTACACCTTC
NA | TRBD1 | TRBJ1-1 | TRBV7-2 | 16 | CASSMRTGGWYTEAFF | TGTGCCAGCAGCATGCGGACAGGGGGCTGGTATACTGAAGCTTTCTTT
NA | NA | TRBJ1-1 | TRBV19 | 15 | CASSIDGGAYTEAFF | TGTGCCAGTAGTATAGATGGGGGCGCGTACACTGAAGCTTTCTTT
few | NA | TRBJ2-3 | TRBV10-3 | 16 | CAISESDGFSTDTQYF | TGTGCCATCAGTGAGTCGGACGGTTTTAGCACAGATACGCAGTATTTT
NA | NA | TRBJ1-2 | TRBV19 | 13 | CASSLARDHGYTF | TGTGCCAGTAGTCTGGCCAGGGACCATGGCTACACCTTC
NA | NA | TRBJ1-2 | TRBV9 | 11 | CASSAHWVYTF | TGTGCCAGCAGCGCCCACTGGGTCTACACCTTC
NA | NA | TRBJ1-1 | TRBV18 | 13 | CASSRARNTEAFF | TGTGCCAGCTCACGGGCGCGGAACACTGAAGCTTTCTTT
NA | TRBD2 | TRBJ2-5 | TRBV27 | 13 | CASRSGRRETQYF | TGTGCCAGCCGTAGCGGGAGAAGGGAGACCCAGTACTTC
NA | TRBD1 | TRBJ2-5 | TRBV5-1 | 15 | CASSFGTGGEETQYF | TGCGCCAGCAGCTTCGGGACAGGGGGCGAGGAGACCCAGTACTTC
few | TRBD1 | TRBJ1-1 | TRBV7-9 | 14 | CASSLAGTGGEAFF | TGTGCCAGCAGCTTAGCGGGTACAGGGGGTGAAGCTTTCTTT
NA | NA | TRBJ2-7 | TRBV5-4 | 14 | CASSLAMTGYEQYF | TGTGCCAGCAGCTTGGCTATGACTGGCTACGAGCAGTACTTC
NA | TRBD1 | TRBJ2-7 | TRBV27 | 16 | CASSPSSGDRPYEQYF | TGTGCCAGCAGTCCCTCCTCGGGGGACAGGCCCTACGAGCAGTACTTC